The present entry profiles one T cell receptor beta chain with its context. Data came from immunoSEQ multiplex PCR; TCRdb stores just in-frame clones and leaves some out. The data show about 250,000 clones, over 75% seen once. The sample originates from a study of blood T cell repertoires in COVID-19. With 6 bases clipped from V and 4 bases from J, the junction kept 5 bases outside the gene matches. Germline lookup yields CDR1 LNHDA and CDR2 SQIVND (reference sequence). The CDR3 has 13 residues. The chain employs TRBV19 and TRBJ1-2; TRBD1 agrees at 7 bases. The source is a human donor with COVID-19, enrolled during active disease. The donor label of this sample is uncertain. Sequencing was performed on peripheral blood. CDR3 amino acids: CASSSDRVYGYTF. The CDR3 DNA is TGTGCCAGTAGCTCAGACAGGGTCTATGGCTACACCTTC.